This T cell receptor beta chain was identified in a study of T cell responses to AZD1222 COVID-19 vaccine. Findings of the study overall: Spike-specific TCR breadth and depth grew following two AZD1222 doses. At 160-218 and 743-854, vaccine-associated CD4 TCRs were dominant, and they spanned spike. Only 5 or 6 people who got AZD1222 tested seropositive at baseline.

For this clone: What it binds is unknown.

Second-dose schedules of about 4 or about 12 weeks were combined. The assay was immunoSEQ multiplex PCR, and TCRdb's table has in-frame clones only and misses some. The sample lists 80,000 to 95,000 clones, roughly nine tenths occurring once. The germline gives CDR1 SGHAT, CDR2 FQNNGV. This CDR3 contains 12 residues. V lost 2 bases, J lost 7 bases, and 5 bases lay in between. Here the sequenced sample was peripheral blood, taken 28 days after the second AZD1222 dose. The sequence came from an adult who received the AZD1222 COVID-19 vaccine. V is TRBV11-2 and J is TRBJ1-4, with D uncertain. The CDR3 DNA follows: TGTGCCAGCAGCTTAAGGTCTGAAAAACTGTTTTTT. Protein sequence: CASSLRSEKLFF. Drawing the rest from reference TRBV11-2 and TRBJ1-4, the complete variable domain is EAGVAQSPRYKIIEKRQSVAFWCNPISGHATLYWYQQILGQGPKLLIQFQNNGVVDDSQLPKDRFSAERLKGVDSTLKIQPAKLEDSAVYLCASSLRSEKLFFGSGTQLSVL.